The sequence of this T cell receptor (beta chain) was determined in a study of T cells in tumors after PD-1 blockade (dated by TCRdb to between 2019 and 2020). About the investigation overall: Patients were excluded if they had prior checkpoint blockade, use of systemic immunosuppressants, or recent radiotherapy or other anti-cancer therapy within 4 weeks. Patients were treated with either pembrolizumab 200 mg every 3 weeks or cemiplimab 350 mg every 2 weeks. Ongoing daily vismodegib 150 mg was also given to a subset of patients during anti-PD-1 treatment. On average, peripheral blood samples yielded over 35,000 unique clonotypes and 100,000 or so TCR templates (range roughly 21,000-280,000). Paired single-cell RNA and TCR sequencing was performed on site-matched tumors from BCC or SCC patients before and after anti-PD-1 therapy. Bulk TCR sequencing was performed on roughly eleven peripheral blood samples from a handful of patients to compare blood and tumor clonotypes. RECIST version 1.1 was the standard used to evaluate clinical response.

With respect to this clone: The target of this receptor is not known. Base qualities were left out, and no much larger clone turns up one base away.

Sequences LNHDA (CDR1) and SQIVND (CDR2) are obtained from the germline V gene (reference sequence). The CDR3 numbers 16 residues from cysteine through phenylalanine. The entry retains the CDR3 DNA only, 48 bases that are in frame from base 1. The junction shows trimming of 0 bases on V and 9 bases on J, plus 15 bases between the germline ends. Deep TCRbeta sequencing was performed with the immunoSEQ platform. As for the authors' bioinformatics: For further analysis, only productive rearrangements were exported out of the immunoSEQ Analyzer. T cell phenotypes were assigned to bulk TCRbeta clonotypes by matching to single-cell RNA+TCR-seq clones sharing the same TCRbeta sequence. Clone enrichment in tumor was computed as tumor frequency divided by PBMC frequency from bulk TCR sequencing. GLIPH was used to group TCRs into specificity groups, clusters of distinct TCRs likely recognizing common antigens via shared CDR3 motifs. Not all clones reach the TCRdb copy of this immuneACCESS table, which keeps in-frame sequences only. Checked studies attribute under half of the gap to unresolved V genes and leave the rest unexplained. That table furnishes V, J and clone size, whereas the DNA furnished D and trimming. The sample records about 59,000 clones, around 80% of which are singletons. 10% to 15% of the sample goes to the ten largest clones.

Here is what the overall study found, with its caveats: The source of novel T cell clones was not identified and could include lymphoid organs or rare unexpanded clones within the tumor or its periphery. Roughly two fifths of tumor TCR clonotypes were detected in blood, and some novel exhausted tumor clones were observed in pre-treatment blood, which was taken as suggesting peripheral recruitment.

The time point label for this specimen denotes: before anti-PD-1 therapy. For bulk TCRbeta sequencing, genomic DNA was extracted from tumor biopsies or peripheral blood, and input amounts ranged from about 616 ng to 6,500 ng. Every patient was a poor candidate for surgical resection and had histologically proven advanced or metastatic basal or squamous cell carcinoma. Of the roughly 10 patients in the basal cell carcinoma cohort, eight or nine underwent bulk tumor TCR sequencing. The sample was PBMCs, taken before anti-PD-1 treatment. The chain couples TRBV19 to TRBJ1-6; TRBD1 is perhaps the D gene, given 6 matching bases. The clonotype was recovered from a human donor with basal cell carcinoma. The DNA sequence is as follows: TGTGCCAGTAGTATAGATGTGGCAGGGGATTCTTCACCCCTCCACTTT. This sequence encodes CASSIDVAGDSSPLHF.